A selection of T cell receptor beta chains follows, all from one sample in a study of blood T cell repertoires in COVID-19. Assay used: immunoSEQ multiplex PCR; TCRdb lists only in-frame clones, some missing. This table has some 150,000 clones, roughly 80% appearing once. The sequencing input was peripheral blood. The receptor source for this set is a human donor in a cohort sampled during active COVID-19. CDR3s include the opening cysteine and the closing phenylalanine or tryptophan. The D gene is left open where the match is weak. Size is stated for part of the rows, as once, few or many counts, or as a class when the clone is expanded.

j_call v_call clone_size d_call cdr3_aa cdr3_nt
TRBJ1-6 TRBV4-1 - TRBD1 CASSQISGGRNSPLHF TGCGCCAGCAGCCAGATCTCAGGGGGACGAAATTCACCCCTCCACTTT
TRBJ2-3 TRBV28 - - CASSFPGTPDQTVITDTQYF TGTGCCAGCAGTTTCCCCGGGACTCCCGACCAAACGGTCATCACAGATACGCAGTATTTT
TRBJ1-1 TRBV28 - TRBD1 CASRGLDRGSEAFF TGTGCCAGCAGGGGCCTGGACAGGGGTTCTGAAGCTTTCTTT
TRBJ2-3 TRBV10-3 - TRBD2 CAISPGGTADTQYF TGTGCCATCAGCCCGGGGGGGACGGCAGATACGCAGTATTTT
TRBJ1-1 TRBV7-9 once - CASSSTGSSTEAFF TGTGCCAGCAGCTCCACAGGGTCGAGCACTGAAGCTTTCTTT
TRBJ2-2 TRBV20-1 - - CSASEEGTGELFF TGCAGTGCTAGTGAAGAGGGCACCGGGGAGCTGTTTTTT
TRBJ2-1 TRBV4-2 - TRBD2 CASSQAGGRSYNEQFF TGTGCCAGCAGCCAGGCGGGGGGGCGGTCCTACAATGAGCAGTTCTTC
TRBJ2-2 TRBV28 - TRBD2 CASSLFGLAGGGTGELFF TGTGCCAGCAGTTTATTTGGACTAGCGGGAGGCGGCACCGGGGAGCTGTTTTTT
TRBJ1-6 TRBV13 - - CASSLGGRRGRSPLHF TGTGCCAGCAGCTTAGGCGGGAGGAGGGGACGGTCACCCCTCCACTTT
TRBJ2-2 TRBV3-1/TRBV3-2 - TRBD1 CASRVQGAGTGELFF TGTGCCAGCAGGGTACAGGGGGCAGGCACCGGGGAGCTGTTTTTT
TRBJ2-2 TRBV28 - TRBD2 CASSLYLAGAWDTGELFF TGTGCCAGCAGTTTATACCTAGCGGGGGCGTGGGACACCGGGGAGCTGTTTTTT
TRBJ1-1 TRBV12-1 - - CASSSAIVECEAFF TGTGCCAGCAGCTCTGCCATTGTGGAGTGTGAAGCTTTCTTT
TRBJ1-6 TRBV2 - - CASSRQPHVLHF TGTGCCAGCAGTAGACAGCCCCATGTCCTCCACTTT
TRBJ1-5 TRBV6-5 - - CAGGTLGNQPQHF TGTGCCGGGGGGACTTTGGGCAATCAGCCCCAGCATTTT
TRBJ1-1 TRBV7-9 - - CASSRQGGTNKAFF TGTGCCAGCAGCCGTCAGGGAGGGACAAATAAAGCTTTCTTT
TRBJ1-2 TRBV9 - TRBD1 CASSPRQGANLYGYTF TGTGCCAGCAGCCCACGACAGGGGGCGAACCTCTATGGCTACACCTTC
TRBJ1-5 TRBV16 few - CASSLNTLPQHF TGTGCCAGCAGCCTAAACACCCTCCCCCAGCATTTT
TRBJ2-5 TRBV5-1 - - CASSRERGLETQYF TGCGCCAGCAGCCGGGAGAGGGGTTTGGAGACCCAGTACTTC
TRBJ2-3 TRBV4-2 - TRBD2 CASRHTAGGSTDTQYF TGTGCCAGCAGACACACAGCGGGGGGATCCACAGATACGCAGTATTTT
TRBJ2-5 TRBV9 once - CASSVEGDQETQYF TGTGCCAGCAGCGTAGAGGGGGATCAAGAGACCCAGTACTTC
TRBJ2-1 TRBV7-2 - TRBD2 CASSYLGLVFDNEQFF TGTGCCAGCAGCTACCTGGGACTAGTCTTCGACAATGAGCAGTTCTTC
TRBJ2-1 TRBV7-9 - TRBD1 CASSLEGTGTSSYNEQFF TGTGCCAGCAGCTTAGAGGGGACAGGTACCAGCTCCTACAATGAGCAGTTCTTC
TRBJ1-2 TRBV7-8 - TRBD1 CASSSYVTGANYGYTF TGTGCCAGCAGCTCGTACGTGACAGGGGCCAACTATGGCTACACCTTC
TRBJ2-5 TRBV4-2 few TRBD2 CASSSLSGGAGRETQYF TGTGCCAGCAGCTCCCTTAGCGGGGGGGCGGGAAGAGAGACCCAGTACTTC
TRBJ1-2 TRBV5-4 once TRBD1 CASSLKTQGAQGYTF TGTGCCAGCAGCTTGAAAACCCAGGGGGCGCAGGGCTACACCTTC
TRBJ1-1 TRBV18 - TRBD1 CASSPGQVARSEAFF TGTGCCAGCTCACCAGGACAGGTCGCTAGGAGCGAAGCTTTCTTT
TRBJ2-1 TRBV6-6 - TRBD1 CASSYRTGDNEQFF TGTGCCAGCAGTTACCGGACAGGGGACAATGAGCAGTTCTTC
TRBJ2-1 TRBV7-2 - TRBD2 CASSLVQREEDEQFF TGTGCCAGCAGCTTAGTACAGCGGGAGGAGGATGAGCAGTTCTTC
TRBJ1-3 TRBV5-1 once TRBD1 CASSHGTGGSISSGNTIYF TGCGCCAGCAGCCACGGGACAGGGGGCTCTATAAGCTCTGGAAACACCATATATTTT
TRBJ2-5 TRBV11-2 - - CASSLGSQETQYF TGTGCCAGCAGCTTGGGCTCCCAAGAGACCCAGTACTTC
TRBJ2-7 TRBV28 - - CASSPPGDEQYF TGTGCCAGCAGTCCCCCAGGGGACGAGCAGTACTTC
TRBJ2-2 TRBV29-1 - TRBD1 CSATGGNTGELFF TGCAGCGCAACAGGGGGCAACACCGGGGAGCTGTTTTTT
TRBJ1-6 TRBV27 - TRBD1 CASSFRGGATYNSPLHF TGTGCCAGCAGTTTCAGAGGGGGCGCGACCTATAATTCACCCCTCCACTTT
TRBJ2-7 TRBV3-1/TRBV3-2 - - CASSQDPVEQYF TGTGCCAGCAGCCAAGATCCGGTCGAGCAGTACTTC
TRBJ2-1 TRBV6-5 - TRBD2 CASSPPGLASNEQFF TGTGCCAGCAGCCCGCCGGGACTAGCGTCGAATGAGCAGTTCTTC
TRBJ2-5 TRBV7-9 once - CASSLAAAGDLQETQYF TGTGCCAGCAGCTTAGCGGCGGCAGGGGACCTCCAAGAGACCCAGTACTTC
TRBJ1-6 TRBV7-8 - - CASSSTGSRSWDSPLHF TGTGCCAGCAGCTCCACAGGGTCGAGGAGCTGGGATTCACCCCTCCACTTT
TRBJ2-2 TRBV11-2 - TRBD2 CASSFSGATGELFF TGTGCCAGCAGCTTTAGCGGGGCGACCGGGGAGCTGTTTTTT
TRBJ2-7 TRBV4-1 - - CASSQTSARLYEQYF TGCGCCAGCAGCCAGACCTCAGCAAGACTTTACGAGCAGTACTTC
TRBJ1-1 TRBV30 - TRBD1 CACDRGPNTEAFF TGTGCCTGCGATAGGGGGCCGAACACTGAAGCTTTCTTT
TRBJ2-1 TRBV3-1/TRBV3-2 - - CASSHKREVEQFF TGTGCCAGCAGCCATAAACGGGAAGTTGAGCAGTTCTTC
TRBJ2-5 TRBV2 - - CASTADSGSKGTQYF TGTGCCAGCACTGCGGACTCGGGATCAAAGGGGACCCAGTACTTC
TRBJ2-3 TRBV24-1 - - CATSGGGSTDTQYF TGTGCCACCAGTGGTGGCGGATCCACAGATACGCAGTATTTT
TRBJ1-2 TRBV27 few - CASSPRGVRGYTF TGTGCCAGCAGTCCCCGGGGGGTCCGCGGCTACACCTTC
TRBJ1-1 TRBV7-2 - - CASSSYSLSAPNTEAFF TGTGCCAGCAGCTCATATTCTCTATCCGCCCCGAACACTGAAGCTTTCTTT
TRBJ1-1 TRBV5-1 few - CASSPSLQGYEAFF TGCGCCAGCAGCCCAAGCCTACAGGGTTACGAAGCTTTCTTT
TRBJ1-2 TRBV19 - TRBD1 CASKPGQGRYGYTF TGTGCCAGTAAGCCGGGACAGGGGCGCTATGGCTACACCTTC
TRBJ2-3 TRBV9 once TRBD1 CASSGSRGLLSTDTQYF TGTGCCAGCAGCGGATCCAGGGGGCTGTTAAGCACAGATACGCAGTATTTT
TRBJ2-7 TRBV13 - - CASSPRREGAHEQYF TGTGCCAGCAGCCCTCGCCGGGAGGGGGCCCACGAGCAGTACTTC
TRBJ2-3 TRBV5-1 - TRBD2 CASSSPVGGGISDTQYF TGCGCCAGCAGCTCCCCCGTTGGCGGGGGGATATCAGATACGCAGTATTTT
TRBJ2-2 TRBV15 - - CATSRDWPGELFF TGTGCCACCAGCAGAGATTGGCCCGGGGAGCTGTTTTTT